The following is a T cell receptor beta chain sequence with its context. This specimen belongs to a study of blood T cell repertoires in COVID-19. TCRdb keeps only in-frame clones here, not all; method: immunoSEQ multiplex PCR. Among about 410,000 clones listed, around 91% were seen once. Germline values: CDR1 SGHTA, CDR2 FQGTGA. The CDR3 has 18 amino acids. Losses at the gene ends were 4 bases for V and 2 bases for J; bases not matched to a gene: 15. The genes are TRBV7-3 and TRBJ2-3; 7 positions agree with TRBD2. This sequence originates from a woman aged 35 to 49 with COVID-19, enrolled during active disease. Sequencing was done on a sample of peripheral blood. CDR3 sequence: CASSYGGNQPLPTDTQYF. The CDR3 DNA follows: TGTGCCAGCAGCTACGGGGGGAACCAACCATTACCCACAGATACGCAGTATTTT.